These 9 T cell receptor beta chains were sequenced from one sample in a study of PD-L1 blockade in urothelial cancer. Only in-frame clones appear in the TCRdb table, and some are missing; sequencing was by immunoSEQ multiplex PCR. The repertoire has tens of thousands of clones, around 90% of them found once; the top ten carry 4.5% to 5%. Time point given: pretreatment peripheral blood. The sample was PBMCs, taken around atezolizumab (anti-PD-L1) treatment. These receptors all come from a man between 65 and 85 years old with urothelial cancer.

The J gene is TRBJ2-1, the V gene TRBV10-1, with D perhaps TRBD2 (5 bases). Deletions cut 0 bases from V and 9 bases from J, with 12 bases between. Germline V gives CDR1 WNHNN, CDR2 SYGVQD (reference sequence). There are 14 residues in the CDR3. The chain's CDR3 is CASSESRAASEQFF. The CDR3 region has the DNA TGCGCCAGCAGTGAGTCGAGGGCGGCTAGTGAGCAGTTCTTC.

The chain is built from TRBV2 and TRBJ2-7, with 8 nucleotides matching TRBD1. CDR1 and CDR2 from the germline V gene are SNHLY and FYNNEI. The CDR3 has 15 amino acids. Trimming took 5 bases from V and 2 from J; bases not matched to a gene: 8. CDR3 DNA sequence: TGTGCCAGCAGTCCACTACCGGACAGGGCCTACGAGCAGTACTTC. The encoded protein is CASSPLPDRAYEQYF.

This CDR3 reads CASSYGTGKNTEAFF. For the CDR3, the DNA is TGTGCCAGCAGTTACGGGACAGGGAAAAACACTGAAGCTTTCTTT. The chain joins TRBV6-5 to TRBJ1-1, with TRBD1 matching over 9 bases. V lost 2 bases to trimming and J lost 2 bases; unmatched junction nucleotides: 3. This CDR3 has 15 residues. The germline gives CDR1 MNHEY, CDR2 SVGAGI.

V gene TRBV27 combines with J gene TRBJ1-4; D is perhaps TRBD1 (5 bases). CDR1 is MNHEY, CDR2 SMNVEV, per germline (reference sequence). V was pared by 6 bases and J by 0 bases, with 14 bases between. This CDR3 is 16 amino acids long. CDR3 amino acids: CASRSIDSATNEKLFF. The CDR3 DNA reads TGTGCCAGCAGGTCGATAGACAGTGCAACTAATGAAAAACTGTTTTTT. The entire variable domain, with the rest obtained from reference TRBV27 and TRBJ1-4, is as follows: EAQVTQNPRYLITVTGKKLTVTCSQNMNHEYMSWYRQDPGLGLRQIYYSMNVEVTDKGDVPEGYKVSRKEKRNFPLILESPSPNQTSLYFCASRSIDSATNEKLFFGSGTQLSVL.

The chain is built from TRBV6-5 and TRBJ1-4, with no clear D. Germline lookup yields CDR1 MNHEY and CDR2 SVGAGI. CDR3 length: 16 amino acids. Trimming removed 2 bases from V and 10 bases from J, with 20 bases in between. The CDR3 sequence is CASSYNRPEGAGKLFF. CDR3 sequence (DNA): TGTGCCAGCAGTTACAACCGGCCAGAGGGCGCGGGAAAACTGTTTTTT.

The V gene is TRBV5-1, the J gene TRBJ1-4; 10 bases are shared with TRBD1. With V trimmed by 4 bases and J by 6 bases, 6 bases remained unmatched. The germline V gene has CDR1 SGHRS and CDR2 YFSETQ. The CDR3 has 15 amino acids. CDR3 loop: CASSDSGTGDEKLFF. The CDR3 nucleotides read TGCGCCAGCAGCGATTCCGGGACAGGGGATGAAAAACTGTTTTTT.

The chain uses TRBV27 and TRBJ2-1; 9 nucleotides agree with TRBD1. Germline CDR1 MNHEY, CDR2 SMNVEV (reference sequence). CDR3 length: 16 residues. Trimming removed 1 base from V and 3 bases from J; junction bases left unmatched: 4. CDR3 region: CASSLYATGGYNEQFF. DNA for the CDR3: TGTGCCAGCAGTTTATACGCGACAGGGGGCTACAATGAGCAGTTCTTC.

The rearrangement uses TRBV28 and TRBJ1-1; 7 nucleotides line up with TRBD1. Germline CDR1 and CDR2: MDHEN and SYDVKM. Trimming removed 6 bases from V and 4 bases from J; junction bases left unmatched: 5. There are 13 residues in the CDR3. CDR3 sequence reads: CASSITGVTEAFF. The DNA of the CDR3 is TGTGCCAGCAGCATCACAGGGGTCACTGAAGCTTTCTTT.

The chain couples TRBV4-2 to TRBJ1-3; D uncertain. The germline V gene has CDR1 LGHNA and CDR2 YNFKEQ. This CDR3 contains 16 residues. Trimming stripped 3 bases from V and 0 bases from J, with 12 bases between. The CDR3 region has the DNA TGTGCCAGCAGCCAGGGCGGGAGGCGCTCTGGAAACACCATATATTTT. Translating gives CASSQGGRRSGNTIYF.